A single sample is the source of the 11 T cell receptor beta chains below, sequenced in a study of blood T cell repertoires in COVID-19. TCRdb keeps only in-frame clones here, not all; method: immunoSEQ multiplex PCR. Here the sample spans some 270,000 clones, about four fifths being singletons. Sequenced: peripheral blood. The source is a woman in her forties who had recovered from COVID-19.

This clone has only one observation. The rearrangement links TRBV28 to TRBJ1-2, with D maybe TRBD1 (5 bases). Germline V gene sequence: CDR1 MDHEN, CDR2 SYDVKM. V was trimmed by 8 bases and J by 6 bases, leaving 10 bases between them. The CDR3 is 11 residues long. The CDR3 here is CASGRGDGYTF. CDR3 bases: TGTGCCAGCGGGAGGGGTGATGGCTACACCTTC.

The chain is built from TRBV5-1 and TRBJ1-3, with D possibly TRBD1 on 5 matching bases. Germline V gene lookup returns CDR1 SGHRS and CDR2 YFSETQ. CDR3 length: 14 residues. V was shortened by 4 bases and J by 1 base, with 9 bases between the two germline ends. The CDR3 reads CASSPTASGNTIYF. CDR3 DNA: TGCGCCAGCAGCCCGACAGCTTCTGGAAACACCATATATTTT.

The V gene is TRBV28, the J gene TRBJ1-2, with D unresolved. V dropped 3 bases and J dropped 0 bases, with 8 bases sitting between them. The CDR3 has 14 residues. Germline lookup yields CDR1 MDHEN and CDR2 SYDVKM. CDR3 nucleotide sequence: TGTGCCAGCAGTTTCTATATCGCTAACTATGGCTACACCTTC. This encodes CASSFYIANYGYTF.

The chain combines TRBV27 with TRBJ2-2; a possible D gene is TRBD1 (6 bases). This CDR3 region has 17 residues. Between the trimmed V and J ends, which lost 5 bases and 0 bases, there was a span of 16 bases. The germline gives CDR1 MNHEY, CDR2 SMNVEV (reference sequence). The CDR3 spells CASSPRTVSTNTGELFF. In nucleotides, the CDR3 is TGTGCCAGCAGTCCTCGGACAGTATCAACGAACACCGGGGAGCTGTTTTTT.

J is TRBJ2-3 and V is TRBV30; 9 bases line up with TRBD2. Germline V lookup: CDR1 GTSNPN, CDR2 SVGIG (reference sequence). CDR3 size: 15 residues. With 0 bases clipped from V and 7 bases from J, the junction kept 8 bases outside the gene matches. The CDR3: CAWSVLAGGRNTQYF. The CDR3, as DNA: TGTGCCTGGAGTGTACTCGCGGGGGGGCGAAATACGCAGTATTTT.

This chain links TRBV2 with TRBJ1-2; D is ambiguous. The CDR3 is 11 residues long. V was shortened by 3 bases and J by 5 bases, with 4 bases between the two germline ends. Germline V lookup: CDR1 SNHLY, CDR2 FYNNEI. The CDR3 protein is CASSDGYGYTF. In DNA form, the CDR3 reads TGTGCCAGCAGTGACGGGTATGGCTACACCTTC.

The chain recombines TRBV6-6 with TRBJ2-5, with 7 bases fitting TRBD1. Germline V CDR1 and CDR2: MNHNY, SVGAGI (reference sequence). V shed 4 bases and J 5 bases; nucleotides not matched to a gene: 10. The CDR3 is made up of 15 amino acids. Here the CDR3 reads CASSSRDRVGETQYF. CDR3 DNA sequence: TGTGCCAGCAGTTCACGCGACAGGGTAGGGGAGACCCAGTACTTC.

The gene calls are TRBV27 and TRBJ1-4; TRBD1 might be the D (5 bases). The CDR3 has 12 residues. Germline CDR1 reads MNHEY; CDR2 reads SMNVEV (reference sequence). Trimming took 8 bases from V and 5 from J, leaving 9 bases between them. DNA of the CDR3: TGTGCCAGCCGGGGGGTCAATGAAAAACTGTTTTTT. It is translated as CASRGVNEKLFF.

The chain recombines TRBV21-1 with TRBJ1-4; the table's D call TRBD1 went unverified against the DNA. TRBV21-1 is an annotated pseudogene. CDR3 length equals 15 residues. CDR3 nucleotide sequence: TGTGCCAGCAGCACCCGACAGGGACTTAATGAAAAACTGTTTTTT. It encodes CASSTRQGLNEKLFF.

V usage is TRBV3-1 (or the pseudogene TRBV3-2) and J usage is TRBJ2-7; D remains unclear. V gave up 2 bases and J gave up 2 bases, with 16 bases separating them. CDR3 length equals 16 residues. CDR1 is LGHDT and CDR2 is YNNKEL in the germline V gene (reference sequence). The DNA of the CDR3 is TGTGCCAGCAGCCAAACACCCCAGAACATCCCCTACGAGCAGTACTTC. This sequence encodes CASSQTPQNIPYEQYF.

The chain is built from TRBV5-4 and TRBJ2-3; weak D call: TRBD2 (6 bases). The germline V and J ends were trimmed by 3 bases and 4 bases, with 15 bases remaining between them. The CDR3 covers 15 residues. Germline CDR1 reads SGHNT; CDR2 reads YYREEE (reference sequence). In nucleotides, the CDR3 is TGTGCCAGCAGCTCGTTCCAGCGGGTCCCAGATACGCAGTATTTT. Translating it yields CASSSFQRVPDTQYF.